The sequence of this TCR beta chain was determined in a study of technical replicates of blood from several donors. Trimming removed 3 bases from V and 5 bases from J; junction bases left unmatched: 4. The CDR3 is 13 residues long. Per germline, CDR1 SGHDT and CDR2 YYEEEE. Here immunoSEQ multiplex PCR was the method, and the copy in TCRdb shows in-frame clones only, minus some. Here the sample spans under 90,000 clones, 93% being singletons. Sequenced material: T cells isolated from PBMCs. The sequence came from a human donor in good health. This rearrangement joins TRBV5-6 to TRBJ2-5, with TRBD2 matching over 7 bases. The CDR3: CASSYMGGETQYF. For the CDR3, the DNA is TGTGCCAGCAGCTACATGGGAGGGGAGACCCAGTACTTC.